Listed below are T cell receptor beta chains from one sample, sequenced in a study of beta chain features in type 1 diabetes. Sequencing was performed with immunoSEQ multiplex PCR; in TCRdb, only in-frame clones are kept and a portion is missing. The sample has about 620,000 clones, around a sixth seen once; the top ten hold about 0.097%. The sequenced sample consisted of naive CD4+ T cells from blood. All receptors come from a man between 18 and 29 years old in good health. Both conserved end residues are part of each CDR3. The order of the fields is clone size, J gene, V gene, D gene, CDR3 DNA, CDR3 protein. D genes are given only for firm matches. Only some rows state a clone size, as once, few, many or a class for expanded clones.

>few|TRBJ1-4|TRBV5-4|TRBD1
TGTGCCAGCAGCCGGGGACAGCCTAATGAAAAACTGTTTTTT
CASSRGQPNEKLFF
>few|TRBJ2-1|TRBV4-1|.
TGCGCCAGCAGCCCCCGCCGTCTTGGTGCCCAGGGGAATGAGCAGTTCTTC
CASSPRRLGAQGNEQFF
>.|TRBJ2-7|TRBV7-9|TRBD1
TGTGCCAGCAGCTTTCGACAGGGGGCGGGCGAGCAGTACTTC
CASSFRQGAGEQYF
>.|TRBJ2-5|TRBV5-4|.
TGTGCCAGCAGCTTGGGGTTTAGCCAGGGACAAGAGACCCAGTACTTC
CASSLGFSQGQETQYF
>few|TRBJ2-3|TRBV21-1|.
TGTGCCAGCAGCAAAGACCTACGGGAGGTAGAACCGAGGGCTAGCACAGATACGCAGTATTTT
CASSKDLREVEPRASTDTQYF
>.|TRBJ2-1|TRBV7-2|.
TGTGCCAGCAGGATCGCGGGCGCGAATGAGCAGTTCTTC
CASRIAGANEQFF
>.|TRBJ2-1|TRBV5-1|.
TGCGCCAGCAGCTCAGGACAGACCTACAATGAGCAGTTCTTC
CASSSGQTYNEQFF
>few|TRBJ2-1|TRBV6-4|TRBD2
TGTGCCAGCAGACTAGCGGGAGGACATGAGCAGTTCTTC
CASRLAGGHEQFF
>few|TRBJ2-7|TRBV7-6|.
TGTGCCAGCAGCGGAGTGGGCGGACTTGGTTTTGTCGAGCAGTACTTC
CASSGVGGLGFVEQYF
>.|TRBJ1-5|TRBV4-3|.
TGCGCCAGCAGCCGCGGAAGAGGGGATAGCAATCAGCCCCAGCATTTT
CASSRGRGDSNQPQHF
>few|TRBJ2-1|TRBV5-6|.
TGTGCCAGCAGCTTGGGGGGTCGGTACAATGAGCAGTTCTTC
CASSLGGRYNEQFF
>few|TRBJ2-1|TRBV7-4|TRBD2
TGTGCCAGCAGCTTAGGGACTAGCGGGAGTGGGGGTGAGCAGTTCTTC
CASSLGTSGSGGEQFF
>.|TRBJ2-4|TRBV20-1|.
TGCAGTGCTTCCGGGACTTTCGTTCAGTACTTC
CSASGTFVQYF
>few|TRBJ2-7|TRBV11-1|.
TGTGCCAGCAGCCCCCGGCCGGGGAACTACGAGCAGTACTTC
CASSPRPGNYEQYF
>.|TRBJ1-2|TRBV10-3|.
TGTGCCATCAGTACACAGGGAAACTATGGCTACACCTTC
CAISTQGNYGYTF
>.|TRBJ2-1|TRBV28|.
TGTGCCAGCAGAAAAAATATACCCGGCGAGCAGTTCTTC
CASRKNIPGEQFF
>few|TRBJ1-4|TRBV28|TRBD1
TGTGCCAGCAGTTTAACCCCACAGGGGACTAATGAAAAACTGTTTTTT
CASSLTPQGTNEKLFF
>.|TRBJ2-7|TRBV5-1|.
TGCGCCAGCAGCTTGGTCGCTTCAGGGAACTACGAGCAGTACTTC
CASSLVASGNYEQYF
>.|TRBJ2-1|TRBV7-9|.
TGTGCCAGCAGCTTTCCCATTGAGCAGTTCTTC
CASSFPIEQFF
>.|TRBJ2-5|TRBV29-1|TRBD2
TGCAGCGTTAGCGGGGGGGTTATTGAGACCCAGTACTTC
CSVSGGVIETQYF
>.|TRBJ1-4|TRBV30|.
TGTGCCTGGAGTGTGATCAGATTTAATGAAAAACTGTTTTTT
CAWSVIRFNEKLFF
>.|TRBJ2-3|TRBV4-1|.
TGTGCCAGCAGCCAAGAAGGTTTGGGGGGCACAGATACGCAGTATTTT
CASSQEGLGGTDTQYF
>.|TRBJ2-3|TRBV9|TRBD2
TGTGCCAGCAGCGTAGGGGCCCGGGCGGGAGTGGCAGATACGCAGTATTTT
CASSVGARAGVADTQYF
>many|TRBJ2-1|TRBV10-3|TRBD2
TGTGCCATCAGTGAGTCGACGTGGAGCGGGAGGGGCAATGAGCAGTTCTTC
CAISESTWSGRGNEQFF
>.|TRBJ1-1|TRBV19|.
TGTGCCAGTAAAGGGTACACTGAAGCTTTCTTT
CASKGYTEAFF
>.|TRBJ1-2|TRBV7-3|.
TGTGCCAGCAGCCGAGGCATGGTCTATGGCTACACCTTC
CASSRGMVYGYTF
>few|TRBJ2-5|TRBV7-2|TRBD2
TGTGCCAGCAGCACTGCCCTTAGCGGGGCAGAGCCCCAGTACTTC
CASSTALSGAEPQYF
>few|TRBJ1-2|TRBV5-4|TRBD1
TGTGCCAGCAGCCCTTCGGGACAGGGGAATCGGTATGGCTACACCTTC
CASSPSGQGNRYGYTF
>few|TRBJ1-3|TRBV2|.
TGTGCCAGCAGCGCCGACAGGAGCTCTGGAAACACCATATATTTT
CASSADRSSGNTIYF
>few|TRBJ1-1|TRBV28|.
TGTGCCAGCAGTCCCCGCAATAGACAGTGGGGTAGCGCTTTCTTT
CASSPRNRQWGSAFF
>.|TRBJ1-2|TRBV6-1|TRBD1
TGTGCCAGCAGTGACAGGGGGCTTCAAGGCTACACCTTC
CASSDRGLQGYTF
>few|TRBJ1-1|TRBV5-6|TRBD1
TGTGCCAGCAGCCCGGACAGGGATACTGAAGCTTTCTTT
CASSPDRDTEAFF
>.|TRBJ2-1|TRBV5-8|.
TGTGCCAGCAGCTTGGTACTAATCATCATCAATGAGCAGTTCTTC
CASSLVLIIINEQFF
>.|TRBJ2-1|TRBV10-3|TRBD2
TGTGCCATCAGTGGGGACGGGAGCGGGGGGGCCTACAATGAGCAGTTCTTC
CAISGDGSGGAYNEQFF
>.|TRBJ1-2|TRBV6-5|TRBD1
TGTGCCAGCAGGTCACGGGACAGGAGCAAATATGGCTACACCTTC
CASRSRDRSKYGYTF
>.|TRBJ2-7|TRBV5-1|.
TGCGCCAGCAGCTTGGGAGGGACAAGTGCCTACGAGCAGTACTTC
CASSLGGTSAYEQYF
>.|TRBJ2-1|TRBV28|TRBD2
TGTGCCAGCGGAGGTAGCGGGATTTCCTACAATGAGCAGTTCTTC
CASGGSGISYNEQFF
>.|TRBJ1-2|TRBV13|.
TGTGCCAGCAGCTTACGACGGTACGGTGATGGCTACACCTTC
CASSLRRYGDGYTF
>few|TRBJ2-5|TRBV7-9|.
TGTGCCAGCAGCTTCTCGGGACCCCAAGAGACCCAGTACTTC
CASSFSGPQETQYF
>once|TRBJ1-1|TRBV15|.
TGTGCCACCAGCTCAAGAGGCGCGAACACTGAAGCTTTCTTT
CATSSRGANTEAFF
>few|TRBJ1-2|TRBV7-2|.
TGTGCCAGCTCGTCTCAACCGGGACCCACGGCGGGCTACACCTTC
CASSSQPGPTAGYTF
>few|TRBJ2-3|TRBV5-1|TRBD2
TGCGCCAGCAGCTTCCCGGGACTAGCGGGAGGGCGAGCAGATACGCAGTATTTT
CASSFPGLAGGRADTQYF
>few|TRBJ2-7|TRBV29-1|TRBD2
TGCAGCGTGAGCGGGAGGTTGGCCTACGAGCAGTACTTC
CSVSGRLAYEQYF
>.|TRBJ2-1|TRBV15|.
TGTGCCACCAGCAGAGATCGTGGGGGATACAATGAGCAGTTCTTC
CATSRDRGGYNEQFF
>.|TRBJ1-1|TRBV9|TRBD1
TGTGCCAGCAGCGTCCGGGACAGGGGGAACACTGAAGCTTTCTTT
CASSVRDRGNTEAFF
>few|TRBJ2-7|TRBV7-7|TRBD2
TGTGCTAGCAGCTTAGCCCCTAGCGGGGGCGGATACGAGCAGTACTTC
CASSLAPSGGGYEQYF
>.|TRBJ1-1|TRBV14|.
TGTGCCAGCAGCCAAGTTAGGGTCACTGAAGCTTTCTTT
CASSQVRVTEAFF
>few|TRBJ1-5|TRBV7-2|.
TGTGCCAGCAGCTTAGTAGGGGACGGCAATCAGCCCCAGCATTTT
CASSLVGDGNQPQHF
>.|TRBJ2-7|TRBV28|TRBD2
TGTGCCAGCAGTCGGACTAGCGGGGCCTACGAGCAGTACTTC
CASSRTSGAYEQYF
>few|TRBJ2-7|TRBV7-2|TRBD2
TGTGCCAGCAGCTCTGGACTAGCGGGGGGCCGGAGCTCCTACGAGCAGTACTTC
CASSSGLAGGRSSYEQYF
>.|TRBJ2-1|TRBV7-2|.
TGTGCCAGCAGCAAACTGCCGACTCAGCACAATGAGCAGTTCTTC
CASSKLPTQHNEQFF